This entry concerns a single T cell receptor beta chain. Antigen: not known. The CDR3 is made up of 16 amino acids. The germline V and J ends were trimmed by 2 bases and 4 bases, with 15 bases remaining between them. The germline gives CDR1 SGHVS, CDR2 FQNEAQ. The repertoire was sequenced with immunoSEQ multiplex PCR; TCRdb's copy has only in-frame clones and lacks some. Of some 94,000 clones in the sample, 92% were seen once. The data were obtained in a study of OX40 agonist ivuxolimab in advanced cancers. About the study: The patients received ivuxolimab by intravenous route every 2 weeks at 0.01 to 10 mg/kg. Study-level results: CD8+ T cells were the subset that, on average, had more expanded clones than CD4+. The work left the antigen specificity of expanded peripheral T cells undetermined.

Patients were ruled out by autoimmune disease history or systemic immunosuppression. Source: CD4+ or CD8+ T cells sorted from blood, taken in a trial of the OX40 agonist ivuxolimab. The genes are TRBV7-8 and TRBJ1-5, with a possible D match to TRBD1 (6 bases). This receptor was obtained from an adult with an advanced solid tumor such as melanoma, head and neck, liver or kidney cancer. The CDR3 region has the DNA TGTGCCAGCAGCTTAAGGGCGGCGGGGGCAAATCAGCCCCAGCATTTT. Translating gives CASSLRAAGANQPQHF.